The T cell receptor beta chain under discussion was sequenced for a study of shared clonotypes between healthy human individuals. V was cut by 4 bases and J by 4 bases, with 5 bases left in between. The CDR3 contains 12 residues. In germline, CDR1 is SGHDT, CDR2 YYEEEE. Broader study findings: Incompleteness in sorted-subset sequencing, despite large depth, was shown by rarefaction. Having only a few donors restricted how much genetic and exposure-history diversity was captured.

Remarks on this clone: Its matching antigen is unknown.

Naive CD8 cells lacked CD45RO and underwent positive selection for CCR7, leaving out terminally differentiated effector memory CD45RA+ cells. Per the study methods: Junction-only immunoSEQ sequences carried no quality scores, so filtering differed. Here immunoSEQ multiplex PCR was the method, and the copy in TCRdb shows in-frame clones only, minus some. The DNA gave D and trimming, while V, J and clone size come from that table. The sample includes some 630,000 clones, roughly 96% seen only once; the top ten take about 0.12%. This chain links TRBV5-6 with TRBJ1-4; D unresolved. The sample consisted of naive CD8+ T cells sorted from blood. The TCR was taken from a woman aged 30 to 39 in good health. CDR3 in DNA: TGTGCCAGCAGCGAAAGTAATGAAAAACTGTTTTTT. It is translated as CASSESNEKLFF.